The clone carrying this T cell receptor (beta chain) was seen more than once but under ten times. This CDR3 contains 15 residues. Germline CDR1 is SGHKS and CDR2 is YYEKEE (reference sequence). Trimming stripped 0 bases from V and 0 bases from J, with 9 bases between. Authors' methods: The assay estimated nucleated cells by amplifying reference gene primers. Clones were read by immunoSEQ multiplex PCR, and TCRdb kept only the in-frame ones, dropping some. V and J calls and clone size are as listed in that table; D and trimming were resolved from the DNA. Altogether around 35,000 clones are present, 81% being singletons, with the ten largest covering just over 3%. Seattle researchers signed up patients amid active infection and tracked them longitudinally. This entry belongs to a study of blood T cell repertoires in COVID-19. Study-wide background: Both acute and convalescent COVID-19 samples were obtained from the United States, Italy and Spain. T cells, B-cell-depleted T cells, or PBMCs provided the cDNA or gDNA that served as material.

The chain combines TRBV5-5 with TRBJ1-2; no firm D call. The clonotype comes from a man between 70 and 80 years old with COVID-19, enrolled during active disease. The source material was peripheral blood. The CDR3 loop reads CASSLADTANYGYTF. The CDR3, as DNA: TGTGCCAGCAGCTTGGCCGACACCGCTAACTATGGCTACACCTTC.